This TCR beta chain was observed in a study of cytomegalovirus exposure and HLA in healthy donors. PCR amplification relied on 60 Vbeta primers (plus 13 Jbeta primers). Generated by immunoSEQ multiplex PCR, the TCRdb table keeps only in-frame clones and is missing some. The sample carries some 150,000 clones, roughly four fifths recorded once. Among the donors, all were healthy bone marrow donors. The CDR3 loop spans 14 amino acids. The V gene lost 5 bases and the J gene lost 0 bases, with 10 bases spanning the gap. Germline-derived CDR1 and CDR2 are MDHEN and SYDVKM. This clone showed up just a few times. As yet, its antigen is unknown. Study observations and caveats: Earlier analysis looked at TCR beta V segments, and most were productive about 87% or about 30% of the time. In a later analysis, an Asian-associated ancestry cluster reportedly showed fewer N-insertions than the 666-donor mean.

This TCR was sampled from a middle-aged woman in good health and CMV-seronegative. The gene calls are TRBV28 and TRBJ1-2; D ambiguous. The sample taken for sequencing was PBMCs. The CDR3 loop is CASSQPGSNYGYTF. The CDR3 nucleotides are TGTGCCAGCAGTCAGCCGGGGTCTAACTATGGCTACACCTTC.